Below, 3 T cell receptor beta chains from the same sample are listed, as sequenced in a study of T cells in Graves' hyperthyroidism and ophthalmopathy. What was amplified from RNA transcripts were TCR beta CDR3 regions. HTBI primers were employed in a first-round RT-PCR of the TCR CDR3. MiXCR, applied by TCRdb to the multiplex PCR reads, yields one record per CDR3 protein. The sample carries about 590,000 distinct CDR3 sequences, 15% to 17% recorded once. Input material: blood. All receptors come from a woman in her thirties with Graves' hyperthyroidism.

The gene calls are TRBV30 and TRBJ2-4; D not certain. The CDR3 has 13 amino acids. Germline CDR1 GTSNPN, CDR2 SVGIG (reference sequence). V shed 3 bases and J shed 3 bases, with 9 bases lying between them. The CDR3 here is CAWSVDHKNIQYF. CDR3 coding DNA: TGTGCCTGGAGCGTAGATCACAAAAACATTCAGTACTTC.

This clonotype was detected only a few times. The chain links TRBV7-8 to TRBJ2-1; D call uncertain. V was pared by 7 bases and J by 3 bases, with 16 bases between. The CDR3 runs 15 residues. Germline values: CDR1 SGHVS, CDR2 FQNEAQ. The CDR3 reads CASILLADYYNEQFF. The CDR3 region has the DNA TGTGCCAGCATTCTTCTGGCGGATTACTACAATGAGCAGTTCTTC.

This clonotype was seen ten or more times. The chain uses TRBV12-3 or TRBV12-4 and TRBJ1-2; the D gene is possibly TRBD1 (5 bases). The germline V and J ends were trimmed by 3 bases and 5 bases, with 25 bases remaining between them. There are 18 residues in the CDR3. The CDR3 DNA follows: TGTGCCAGCAGTTTTTCCGTGGAGGGACTAGGGGAATCATATGGCTACACCTTC. Its translation is CASSFSVEGLGESYGYTF.